The 22 T cell receptor beta chains below all came from one sample that was sequenced in a study of monozygotic twins with inflammatory bowel disease. TCRdb reprocessed the 5' RACE reads; each CDR3 protein has one entry and no DNA is given. The sample includes about 330,000 distinct CDR3 sequences. The material sequenced was blood. Receptors originate from a human donor with ulcerative colitis or Crohn's disease, or a healthy co-twin of an affected twin (not recorded which).

The CDR3 loop reads CASRGGYPGNEQYF. This chain joins TRBV28 and TRBJ2-7; without DNA, the TCRdb call of TRBD1 cannot be checked. The CDR3 consists of 14 residues. The germline gives CDR1 MDHEN, CDR2 SYDVKM.

The J gene is TRBJ2-7, the V gene TRBV6-5; checking the TCRdb D call of TRBD2 is not possible without DNA. This CDR3 contains 14 residues. The germline CDR1 and CDR2 sequences are MNHEY and SVGAGI. The CDR3: CASSYGPNSYEQYF.

This chain links TRBV2 with TRBJ1-2; without DNA, the TCRdb call of TRBD1 cannot be checked. The CDR3 contains 16 residues. CDR1 is SNHLY, CDR2 FYNNEI, per germline. This chain's CDR3 is CASIEDRGRLSEGYTF.

This sequence joins TRBV12-3 or TRBV12-4 and TRBJ2-1; absent DNA, TCRdb's TRBD2 call cannot be checked. The CDR3 sequence is 16 residues long. CDR3 region: CASSIPDFLAYNEQFF.

The genes are TRBV20-1 and TRBJ1-1; no DNA is available, so the TRBD1 call from TCRdb remains unchecked. The CDR3 length is 11 residues. Germline V gene sequence: CDR1 DFQATT, CDR2 SNEGSKA (reference sequence). The chain's CDR3 is CSARAPGSAFF.

The CDR3: CASSFMAGNQPQHF. The V gene is TRBV12-3 or TRBV12-4, the J gene TRBJ1-5; TCRdb's assignment of TRBD1 cannot be checked, as there is no DNA. The CDR3 loop spans 14 amino acids.

This rearrangement joins TRBV20-1 to TRBJ1-1; TCRdb proposes TRBD1, but this gene call is untestable without DNA. Per germline, CDR1 DFQATT and CDR2 SNEGSKA (reference sequence). The CDR3 runs to 16 residues. Here the CDR3 reads CSARVLRTGLNTEAFF.

The rearrangement links TRBV28 to TRBJ2-3; the TCRdb D gene call, TRBD1, has no DNA to confirm it. Germline assignment: CDR1 MDHEN and CDR2 SYDVKM. The CDR3 is 11 residues long. CDR3 region: CASNTGLTQYF.

The chain's CDR3 is CASSPKNRGDNEQFF. The chain joins TRBV5-4 to TRBJ2-1; TCRdb gives TRBD1 as the D gene, but with no DNA this cannot be confirmed. This CDR3 region has 15 residues. CDR1 and CDR2 (germline): SGHNT, YYREEE (reference sequence).

The CDR3 sequence is CASSLSTSHPTDTQYF. The rearrangement joins TRBV27 to TRBJ2-3; TCRdb returns TRBD2, unconfirmable since there is no DNA. The CDR3 covers 16 residues. The germline V gene encodes CDR1 MNHEY and CDR2 SMNVEV (reference sequence).

The chain is built from TRBV25-1 and TRBJ1-1. The germline V gene has CDR1 MGHDK and CDR2 SYGVNS. CDR3 length: 15 residues. CDR3 sequence: CASSAPEGTDTEAFF.

V usage is TRBV5-1 and J usage is TRBJ2-3; TCRdb lists TRBD1, though no DNA is available to test this call. The CDR3 loop spans 14 amino acids. Looked up from germline, CDR1 is SGHRS and CDR2 is YFSETQ. The CDR3 region is CASAPGTGTDTQYF.

The chain has TRBV7-6 and TRBJ2-3; TCRdb lists TRBD1, though no DNA is available to test this call. The germline CDR1 and CDR2 sequences are SGHVS and FNYEAQ. This CDR3 region has 14 residues. CDR3 amino acids: CASSRAGNTDTQYF.

The chain recombines TRBV4-1 with TRBJ2-7; TCRdb indicates TRBD2, and absent DNA this call remains unverified. The CDR3 is 15 amino acids. The germline V gene encodes CDR1 MGHRA and CDR2 YSYEKL. The CDR3 spells CASSLSVSSSYEQYF.

V is TRBV10-3 and J is TRBJ1-6. The CDR3 consists of 13 residues. Germline V gene data show CDR1 as ENHRY and CDR2 as SYGVKD. CDR3 residues: CAIASEPNSPLHF.

V gene TRBV7-7 combines with J gene TRBJ1-3. From germline, CDR1 is SSHAT and CDR2 FNYEAQ (reference sequence). The CDR3 loop spans 14 amino acids. Here the CDR3 reads CASSPGLSGNTIYF.

V gene TRBV20-1 combines with J gene TRBJ2-7; TCRdb reports TRBD2, a call that lacks DNA to check it against. The CDR3 length is 15 residues. Germline V CDR1 and CDR2: DFQATT, SNEGSKA (reference sequence). The CDR3 loop reads CSARRLAVPSYEQYF.

The chain couples TRBV18 to TRBJ2-7; TCRdb reports TRBD1, a call that lacks DNA to check it against. This CDR3 has 15 amino acids. Germline values: CDR1 KGHSH, CDR2 LQKENI. The CDR3 loop reads CASSPDGRGLNEQYF.

This chain joins TRBV3-1 and TRBJ2-1; without DNA, the TCRdb call of TRBD2 cannot be checked. CDR1 LGHDT and CDR2 YNNKEL come from the germline V gene (reference sequence). The CDR3 totals 16 residues. The CDR3 protein is CASSQDSAGRGYEQFF.

The chain recombines TRBV9 with TRBJ2-7. Germline V gives CDR1 SGDLS, CDR2 YYNGEE. The CDR3 is 14 residues long. CDR3 sequence: CASSVEEGPYEQYF.

The V gene is TRBV5-1, the J gene TRBJ2-6; TCRdb's D call, TRBD2, is unchecked because there is no DNA. The CDR3 covers 18 residues. The germline CDR1 and CDR2 sequences are SGHRS and YFSETQ. CDR3 residues: CASSLPASLGSGANVLTF.

The CDR3 region is CASRGGGETQYF. The chain uses TRBV19 and TRBJ2-5; the D call of TRBD1 rests on TCRdb alone, since no DNA is present to check it. The CDR3 contains 12 residues. The germline gives CDR1 LNHDA, CDR2 SQIVND (reference sequence). Drawing the rest from reference TRBV19 and TRBJ2-5, the complete variable domain is DGGITQSPKYLFRKEGQNVTLSCEQNLNHDAMYWYRQDPGQGLRLIYYSQIVNDFQKGDIAEGYSVSREKKESFPLTVTSAQKNPTAFYLCASRGGGETQYFGPGTRLLVL.